What follows are 13 T cell receptor beta chains derived from one specimen sequenced in a study of cytomegalovirus exposure and HLA in healthy donors (dated by TCRdb to the late 2010s). Library creation used the immunoSEQ multiplex PCR assay. A mixture of 60 forward primers for TCR Vbeta segments and 13 reverse primers for TCR Jbeta segments was used in the multiplex PCR. TCRdb's version of the immuneACCESS table is confined to in-frame rearrangements and falls short of the full clone set. An unresolved V gene accounts for under half of the shortfall where checked; the remainder is of unknown origin. The sample table contains 150,000 to 200,000 clones; only one count was recorded for around 72% of them. Together, the top ten hold roughly 7.1% of the sample. Material: PBMCs. The receptors come from a man in his forties in good health and CMV-seropositive.

The rearrangement uses TRBV6-1 and TRBJ2-7; TRBD2 matches 8 bases. The germline CDR1 and CDR2 sequences are MNHNS and SASEGT. V gave up 1 base and J gave up 12 bases; unmatched junction bases: 11. The CDR3 spans 14 residues. CDR3 residues: CASSEEGLAGWGYF. CDR3 coding DNA: TGTGCCAGCAGTGAAGAAGGACTAGCAGGATGGGGGTACTTC.

This chain connects TRBV19 to TRBJ1-5, with D perhaps matching TRBD1 (5 bases). The CDR3 consists of 13 residues. Trimming stripped 1 base from V and 6 bases from J, with 7 bases between. Per the germline V gene, CDR1 is LNHDA and CDR2 is SQIVND (reference sequence). CDR3 in amino acids: CASSIGGLQPQHF. The CDR3 DNA follows: TGTGCCAGTAGTATAGGGGGCCTTCAGCCCCAGCATTTT.

The rearrangement joins TRBV6-5 to TRBJ1-5, with no clear D. V was shortened by 2 bases and J by 3 bases, with 11 bases between the two germline ends. The germline gives CDR1 MNHEY, CDR2 SVGAGI. CDR3 length: 15 residues. The CDR3 nucleotides are TGTGCCAGCAGTTACGGTGGGCAGTTCAATCAGCCCCAGCATTTT. Protein sequence: CASSYGGQFNQPQHF.

This clone was recorded once. CDR3 DNA sequence: TGTGCCAGCAGTTACGATAGAGGGATGTTCCAAGAGACCCAGTACTTC. This sequence encodes CASSYDRGMFQETQYF. The rearrangement uses TRBV6-5 and TRBJ2-5; possibly TRBD2 for D (5 bases). V lost 2 bases and J 1 base, leaving 14 bases between the germline ends. CDR1 MNHEY and CDR2 SVGAGI come from the germline V gene. The length of the CDR3 is 16 residues.

This clone was seen only a few times. The V gene is TRBV9, the J gene TRBJ2-1, with TRBD1 matching over 7 bases. The CDR3 has 15 amino acids. Trimming took 4 bases from V and 4 from J; bases not matched to a gene: 8. Germline CDR1 SGDLS, CDR2 YYNGEE. In nucleotides, the CDR3 is TGTGCCAGCAGCCTCGAGGGGGCAAGATACAATGAGCAGTTCTTC. Amino acids: CASSLEGARYNEQFF.

CDR3 sequence reads: CASSKAGGLASREQYF. CDR3 nucleotides: TGCGCCAGCAGCAAAGCGGGTGGGCTAGCGAGTCGGGAGCAGTACTTC. The genes are TRBV10-2 and TRBJ2-5; tentatively, D is TRBD2 (6 bases). Germline CDR1 and CDR2: WSHSY and SAAADI. CDR3 length equals 16 residues. Trimming removed 6 bases at V and 11 bases at J, with 28 bases between.

CDR3 in amino acids: CASSSFGQEGGYTF. DNA for the CDR3: TGTGCCAGCAGCTCGTTCGGACAGGAGGGTGGCTACACCTTC. V usage is TRBV5-6 and J usage is TRBJ1-2, with 7 bases matching TRBD1. The ends lost 3 bases at V and 7 bases at J; junction bases unmatched: 9. There are 14 residues in the CDR3. Germline V gene sequence: CDR1 SGHDT, CDR2 YYEEEE.

The rearrangement joins TRBV19 to TRBJ2-2; 11 nucleotides agree with TRBD2. This CDR3 comprises 15 residues. Germline trimming cut 8 bases from V and 5 bases from J; bases unmatched to any gene: 7. Germline assignment: CDR1 LNHDA and CDR2 SQIVND (reference sequence). The CDR3, as DNA: TGTGCCAGTCGCCAGGGACTAGCGGAAACCGGGGAGCTGTTTTTT. Translating gives CASRQGLAETGELFF.

In the case of this clone: In the same sample, other DNA sequences code for this CDR3. This rearrangement joins TRBV2 to TRBJ1-3; D is ambiguous. CDR3 size: 14 residues. From germline, CDR1 is SNHLY and CDR2 FYNNEI. The V and J ends lost 4 bases and 1 base respectively, with 8 bases between them. CDR3 in amino acids: CASSGGSSGNTIYF. The DNA for the CDR3 is TGTGCCAGCAGTGGAGGTAGTTCTGGAAACACCATATATTTT.

The rearrangement uses TRBV5-1 and TRBJ2-1; the match to TRBD2 covers 14 bases. The V segment lost 4 bases and the J segment 6 bases; nucleotides outside the gene matches: 12. The CDR3 length is 18 residues. The germline V gene has CDR1 SGHRS and CDR2 YFSETQ. The CDR3 sequence: CASSDPPKTSGGANEQFF. CDR3 coding DNA: TGCGCCAGCAGCGACCCCCCCAAGACTAGCGGGGGGGCCAATGAGCAGTTCTTC.

J is TRBJ2-2 and V is TRBV7-6; a weak D match, TRBD1 (5 bases). The CDR3 runs 14 residues. CDR1 is SGHVS and CDR2 is FNYEAQ in the germline V gene. V shed 4 bases and J shed 7 bases, with 13 bases lying between them. The CDR3 sequence: CASSWGLADGELFF. CDR3 nucleotide sequence: TGTGCCAGCAGCTGGGGCCTCGCGGACGGGGAGCTGTTTTTT.

The chain employs TRBV4-3 and TRBJ2-3; 10 bases are a match to TRBD2. The germline V gene encodes CDR1 LGHNA and CDR2 YSLEER. V lost 1 base, J lost 5 bases, and 12 bases stayed unmatched. The CDR3 has 18 amino acids. CDR3 nucleotide sequence: TGCGCCAGCAGCCAAGGCAGCGGGGGGGCCAAGATGGGAGATACGCAGTATTTT. Protein: CASSQGSGGAKMGDTQYF.

The genes are TRBV9 and TRBJ2-7; perhaps TRBD2 as D (7 bases). V gave up 3 bases and J gave up 3 bases, with 16 bases separating them. The germline gives CDR1 SGDLS, CDR2 YYNGEE. The CDR3 has 15 amino acids. The CDR3 is CASSAFGGAGYEQYF. CDR3 in DNA: TGTGCCAGCAGCGCCTTTGGGGGGGCTGGCTACGAGCAGTACTTC. The full variable domain, with the rest looked up from reference TRBV9 and TRBJ2-7, is DSGVTQTPKHLITATGQRVTLRCSPRSGDLSVYWYQQSLDQGLQFLIQYYNGEERAKGNILERFSAQQFPDLHSELNLSSLELGDSALYFCASSAFGGAGYEQYFGPGTRLTVT.